Given below is one TCR beta chain in context. This entry is derived from a study of blood T cell repertoires in COVID-19. Study background: PBMCs, B-cell-depleted T cells, or T cells provided the cDNA or gDNA that made up the material.

The CDR3 consists of 15 residues. Trimming cost V 4 bases and J 5 bases; bases outside gene matches: 6. Germline assignment: CDR1 SGHRS and CDR2 YFSETQ. Repertoires were generated with immunoSEQ multiplex PCR, while TCRdb's copy carries only in-frame clones and drops some. The sample has more than 95,000 clones; about 80% are singletons. The clonotype originates from a man between 70 and 80 years old with active or convalescent COVID-19. Sequenced: peripheral blood. The chain employs TRBV5-1 and TRBJ1-4, with 9 nucleotides matching TRBD1. CDR3 DNA sequence: TGCGCCAGCAGCATCGCCGGGACAGGGAATGAAAAACTGTTTTTT. Its translation is CASSIAGTGNEKLFF.